This entry describes one T cell receptor (beta chain). About 0.5 to 1 ug RNA was reverse transcribed with random hexamers. With immunoSEQ multiplex PCR, TCR beta CDR3 was amplified across 54 Vbeta and 13 Jbeta. TCRdb reprocessed the immunoSEQ multiplex PCR reads with MiXCR, giving one entry per CDR3 protein. The sample consists of under 80,000 distinct CDR3 sequences, approximately 94% of them appearing once. The data are from a study of CD8 T cells in Susac syndrome. CDR3 size: 16 residues. Germline V gene data show CDR1 as SGHVS and CDR2 as FNYEAQ. V was clipped by 4 bases and J by 4 bases; unmatched bases: 6.

The sequence was collected from a human donor with Susac syndrome. Material: CD4+ T cells from PBMCs. The rearrangement uses TRBV7-6 and TRBJ2-3; TRBD2 matches 12 bases. The CDR3 spells CASSSRLAGASDTQYF. CDR3 sequence (DNA): TGTGCCAGCAGCTCCCGACTAGCGGGAGCGTCAGATACGCAGTATTTT.